The next 26 T cell receptor beta chains were all read from a single sample in a study of OX40 agonist ivuxolimab in advanced cancers. Generated by immunoSEQ multiplex PCR, the TCRdb table keeps only in-frame clones and is missing some. The table shows tens of thousands of clones, with about 91% occurring only once. Source: CD4+ or CD8+ T cells sorted from blood, taken in a trial of the OX40 agonist ivuxolimab. Receptors originate from an adult with an advanced solid tumor such as melanoma, head and neck, liver or kidney cancer.

This clone has ten or more counts. V gene TRBV27 combines with J gene TRBJ1-3; perhaps TRBD1 as D (6 bases). With 5 bases removed from V and 4 bases from J, the gap between germline ends came to 9 bases. CDR1 MNHEY and CDR2 SMNVEV come from the germline V gene (reference sequence). CDR3 length equals 13 residues. DNA of the CDR3: TGTGCCAGCAGTCAGGGGAGGGGAAACACCATATATTTT. The encoded protein is CASSQGRGNTIYF.

This rearrangement joins TRBV28 to TRBJ2-2; possibly TRBD2 for D (5 bases). The CDR3 contains 12 residues. Germline V gene data show CDR1 as MDHEN and CDR2 as SYDVKM. Trimming removed 7 bases from V and 9 bases from J, with 12 bases in between. The CDR3 DNA follows: TGTGCCAGCAAAAGTAGCGATCGGGAGCTGTTTTTT. Translated, it gives CASKSSDRELFF. Variable domain in full (rest from reference TRBV28 and TRBJ2-2): DVKVTQSSRYLVKRTGEKVFLECVQDMDHENMFWYRQDPGLGLRLIYFSYDVKMKEKGDIPEGYSVSREKKERFSLILESASTNQTSMYLCASKSSDRELFFGEGSRLTVL.

This chain connects TRBV19 to TRBJ2-5, with D possibly matching TRBD2 (6 bases). In germline, CDR1 is LNHDA, CDR2 SQIVND (reference sequence). V dropped 3 bases and J dropped 5 bases, with 13 bases sitting between them. The CDR3 runs to 14 residues. The CDR3 region has the DNA TGTGCCAGTAGTATGGTTGGGGGGAGTGAGACCCAGTACTTC. It is translated as CASSMVGGSETQYF.

The V call is TRBV7-6, the J call TRBJ1-4; D not certain. Trimming pared 4 bases from V and 8 bases from J, leaving 20 bases between. Germline V gives CDR1 SGHVS, CDR2 FNYEAQ. The CDR3 has 16 amino acids. Written as DNA, the CDR3 is TGTGCCAGCAGCTCAGGAGGAGGGAGGGAGAGAGAAAAACTGTTTTTT. Its translation is CASSSGGGREREKLFF.

The rearrangement joins TRBV28 to TRBJ2-6; perhaps D is TRBD1 or TRBD2 (6 bases each). This CDR3 comprises 16 residues. V was shortened by 6 bases and J by 0 bases, with 12 bases between the two germline ends. Germline V gene sequence: CDR1 MDHEN, CDR2 SYDVKM. In nucleotides, the CDR3 is TGTGCCAGCAGAAAACAGGGAGGCTCTGGGGCCAACGTCCTGACTTTC. The encoded protein is CASRKQGGSGANVLTF.

The V gene is TRBV5-1, the J gene TRBJ2-3; 8 bases agree with TRBD2. J lost 1 base, V lost 0 bases, and 10 bases had no gene match. CDR1 SGHRS and CDR2 YFSETQ come from the germline V gene. The CDR3 runs to 18 residues. This CDR3 is CASSLEPSGRFGTDTQYF. The CDR3 region has the DNA TGCGCCAGCAGCTTGGAGCCGAGCGGGAGATTTGGCACAGATACGCAGTATTTT. Using reference TRBV5-1 and TRBJ2-3 for the parts outside the CDR3, the full variable domain is KAGVTQTPRYLIKTRGQQVTLSCSPISGHRSVSWYQQTPGQGLQFLFEYFSETQRNKGNFPGRFSGRQFSNSRSEMNVSTLELGDSALYLCASSLEPSGRFGTDTQYFGPGTRLTVL.

The chain combines TRBV5-1 with TRBJ1-4; D may be TRBD1 (5 bases). V lost 0 bases to trimming and J lost 8 bases, with 17 bases between them. The CDR3 has 16 residues. Germline V gene data show CDR1 as SGHRS and CDR2 as YFSETQ. This chain's CDR3 is CASSLGGTDSAEKLFF. The CDR3 DNA reads TGCGCCAGCAGCTTGGGGGGGACGGACTCCGCGGAAAAACTGTTTTTT.

A single count supports this clone. The chain uses TRBV19 and TRBJ2-7, with TRBD1 matching 9 bases. Germline loops: CDR1 LNHDA, CDR2 SQIVND (reference sequence). The CDR3 is 15 amino acids. Trimming at V came to 5 bases and at J to 0 bases, leaving 5 bases not matched to a gene. The CDR3 sequence is CASSPGQGSSYEQYF. DNA of the CDR3: TGTGCCAGTAGTCCCGGACAGGGGAGCTCCTACGAGCAGTACTTC.

The CDR3 is CASSETGETGYTF. As DNA, the CDR3 is TGTGCCAGCAGTGAGACAGGGGAGACGGGCTACACCTTC. This chain links TRBV6-1 with TRBJ1-2; 8 bases align to TRBD1. Trimming cost V 3 bases and J 8 bases; bases outside gene matches: 5. This CDR3 contains 13 residues. Germline CDR1 reads MNHNS; CDR2 reads SASEGT.

The CDR3 DNA reads as TGTGCCAGCAGCCCCACAAGGGACAGATACTCAGCTTCAACTAATGAAAAACTGTTTTTT. This sequence encodes CASSPTRDRYSASTNEKLFF. The rearrangement uses TRBV27 and TRBJ1-4; 7 nucleotides match TRBD1. From germline, CDR1 is MNHEY and CDR2 SMNVEV (reference sequence). V was pared by 6 bases and J by 0 bases, with 19 bases of the junction left unmatched. This CDR3 has 20 amino acids.

The chain couples TRBV6-5 to TRBJ2-5; D unresolved. Trimming cost V 3 bases and J 5 bases, with 10 bases left between them. Germline V CDR1 and CDR2: MNHEY, SVGAGI. This CDR3 spans 13 amino acids. This chain's CDR3 is CASSYSGRETQYF. CDR3 sequence (DNA): TGTGCCAGCAGTTATTCCGGTAGGGAGACCCAGTACTTC.

DNA of the CDR3: TGTGCCAGCAGTGTCCAGGACAGCTATGGCTACACCTTC. Protein: CASSVQDSYGYTF. The V call is TRBV28, the J call TRBJ1-2; a possible D gene is TRBD1 (6 bases). CDR1 and CDR2 from the germline V gene are MDHEN and SYDVKM. The V end lost 5 bases, the J end lost 4 bases, and 11 bases lay between the germline ends. This CDR3 region has 13 residues.

This chain connects TRBV30 to TRBJ2-1; D uncertain. The CDR3 is 12 amino acids. Germline CDR1 GTSNPN, CDR2 SVGIG (reference sequence). V gave up 6 bases and J gave up 7 bases, with 13 bases separating them. CDR3 bases: TGTGCCTGCGGGTGGGGTGGAAATGAGCAGTTCTTC. Protein sequence: CACGWGGNEQFF.

The V call is TRBV5-1, the J call TRBJ2-3, with D hard to call. This CDR3 has 14 amino acids. V gave up 4 bases and J gave up 5 bases, with 14 bases separating them. Looked up from germline, CDR1 is SGHRS and CDR2 is YFSETQ. The CDR3 coding sequence is TGCGCCAGCAGCGCCCGGGCCTCCAAAGATACGCAGTATTTT. It translates to CASSARASKDTQYF.

The chain is built from TRBV7-2 and TRBJ2-3; no firm D call. Germline CDR1 is SGHTA and CDR2 is FQGNSA. The CDR3 is made up of 13 amino acids. V was cut by 4 bases and J by 4 bases, with 9 bases left in between. The CDR3 loop reads CASSSLGPDTQYF. CDR3 sequence (DNA): TGTGCCAGCAGCTCCTTGGGCCCAGATACGCAGTATTTT. Filled out from reference TRBV7-2 and TRBJ2-3, the complete variable domain reads GAGVSQSPSNKVTEKGKDVELRCDPISGHTALYWYRQSLGQGLEFLIYFQGNSAPDKSGLPSDRFSAERTGGSVSTLTIQRTQQEDSAVYLCASSSLGPDTQYFGPGTRLTVL.

V gene TRBV18 combines with J gene TRBJ2-7; D is ambiguous. The germline gives CDR1 KGHSH, CDR2 LQKENI. The CDR3 spans 13 residues. Trimming pared 0 bases from V and 3 bases from J, leaving 6 bases between. For the CDR3, the DNA is TGTGCCAGCTCACCACCAGGTGGCTACGAGCAGTACTTC. It yields the protein CASSPPGGYEQYF. Using reference TRBV18 and TRBJ2-7 for the parts outside the CDR3, the full variable domain is NAGVMQNPRHLVRRRGQEARLRCSPMKGHSHVYWYRQLPEEGLKFMVYLQKENIIDESGMPKERFSAEFPKEGPSILRIQQVVRGDSAAYFCASSPPGGYEQYFGPGTRLTVT.

CDR3 nucleotide sequence: TGTGCCAGCAGCTTTCAACTAGCGGCAGTTTCCGAGCAGTACTTC. Translation: CASSFQLAAVSEQYF. V gene TRBV7-2 combines with J gene TRBJ2-7; 8 bases are shared with TRBD2. There are 15 residues in the CDR3. Germline CDR1 is SGHTA and CDR2 is FQGNSA. Trimming removed 3 bases from V and 6 bases from J; junction bases left unmatched: 10.

The chain uses TRBV5-8 and TRBJ2-1, with 8 bases lining up with TRBD2. V was clipped by 0 bases and J by 7 bases; unmatched bases: 9. The V gene's germline CDR1 is SGHTS and CDR2 YDEGEE. This CDR3 contains 16 residues. As DNA, the CDR3 is TGTGCCAGCAGCTTGGTCTTGGTCGGGAGGGGAAATGAGCAGTTCTTC. Translated, it gives CASSLVLVGRGNEQFF. The full variable domain, with the rest looked up from reference TRBV5-8 and TRBJ2-1, is EAGVTQSPTHLIKTRGQQATLRCSPISGHTSVYWYQQALGLGLQFLLWYDEGEERNRGNFPPRFSGRQFPNYSSELNVNALELEDSALYLCASSLVLVGRGNEQFFGPGTRLTVL.

This sequence joins TRBV21-1 and TRBJ2-7; TRBD1 is the table's D call and was not checked against the DNA. TRBV21-1 is deemed a pseudogene. CDR3 size: 20 residues. CDR3 region: CASSKVLVAGHAVQSDEQYF. The CDR3 nucleotides read TGTGCCAGCAGCAAAGTCCTCGTCGCAGGGCATGCGGTTCAATCGGACGAGCAGTACTTC.

The chain combines TRBV4-1 with TRBJ1-3; D ambiguous. In germline, CDR1 is MGHRA, CDR2 YSYEKL. Between the trimmed V and J ends, which lost 0 bases and 5 bases, there was a span of 20 bases. This CDR3 is built from 18 residues. The DNA for the CDR3 is TGCGCCAGCAGCCAAGATTCGGGCCGTAGCGTTCGTAGAAACACCATATATTTT. Translated, it gives CASSQDSGRSVRRNTIYF.

The chain combines TRBV28 with TRBJ1-2; D is undetermined. The CDR3 is made up of 15 amino acids. Trimming stripped 6 bases from V and 8 bases from J, with 22 bases between. Germline CDR1 reads MDHEN; CDR2 reads SYDVKM. CDR3 bases: TGTGCCAGCAGACTTTCTTTGGGAAGGGTTCGGGGCTACACCTTC. It yields the protein CASRLSLGRVRGYTF.

V usage is TRBV5-4 and J usage is TRBJ2-7, with D tentatively TRBD2 (6 bases). Trimming removed 4 bases at V and 0 bases at J, with 17 bases between. Looked up from germline, CDR1 is SGHNT and CDR2 is YYREEE (reference sequence). The CDR3 loop spans 16 amino acids. This CDR3 reads CASSPDGGTYSYEQYF. The CDR3 DNA is TGTGCCAGCAGCCCTGATGGCGGGACCTACTCCTACGAGCAGTACTTC.

The chain recombines TRBV6-1 with TRBJ1-5; TRBD1 aligns across 10 bases. The V gene end was trimmed by 0 bases and the J gene end by 1 base; junction bases not matched to a gene: 9. The CDR3 length is 19 residues. In germline, CDR1 is MNHNS, CDR2 SASEGT. In DNA form, the CDR3 reads TGTGCCAGCAGTGAAGCCGCGGGACAGGGGCCGGGGAGCAATCAGCCCCAGCATTTT. This encodes CASSEAAGQGPGSNQPQHF.

The CDR3 reads CASSVGQSNYGYTF. Written as DNA, the CDR3 is TGTGCCAGCAGCGTTGGGCAGAGCAACTATGGCTACACCTTC. This chain uses TRBV9 with TRBJ1-2; no definite D call. Germline assignment: CDR1 SGDLS and CDR2 YYNGEE. This CDR3 comprises 14 residues. V was clipped by 2 bases and J by 2 bases, with 10 bases between them.

This clone was counted once. The rearrangement uses TRBV7-9 and TRBJ2-1; TRBD2 matches 7 bases. CDR3 length equals 17 residues. V was clipped by 5 bases and J by 2 bases; unmatched bases: 12. Germline V CDR1 and CDR2: SEHNR, FQNEAQ (reference sequence). The CDR3 here is CASSPQRDTPPYNEQFF. The CDR3 nucleotides read TGTGCCAGCAGCCCCCAGCGGGATACTCCACCCTACAATGAGCAGTTCTTC.

This rearrangement joins TRBV29-1 to TRBJ2-3; no definite D call. V gave up 4 bases and J gave up 2 bases, with 13 bases separating them. The CDR3 contains 14 residues. The germline V gene encodes CDR1 SQVTM and CDR2 ANQGSEA. The CDR3 spells CSVVASLSTDTQYF. Written as DNA, the CDR3 is TGCAGCGTTGTCGCCTCTCTCTCCACAGATACGCAGTATTTT.